These 6 T cell receptor beta chains came from one sample sequenced in a study of cytomegalovirus exposure and HLA in healthy donors. Researchers ran the PCR with 60 Vbeta and 13 Jbeta primers. Assay used: immunoSEQ multiplex PCR; TCRdb lists only in-frame clones, some missing. The profile covers about 190,000 clones, with approximately 75% appearing a single time and about 4.6% taken by the ten largest. Sequenced input: PBMCs. These receptors all come from a man aged 30 to 45 in good health and CMV-seropositive.

This clone was seen more than once but under ten times. The chain recombines TRBV28 with TRBJ2-2; D perhaps matches TRBD2 (6 bases). The CDR3 runs 13 residues. Deletions cut 4 bases from V and 4 bases from J, with 7 bases between. CDR1 and CDR2 (germline): MDHEN, SYDVKM. CDR3 in DNA: TGTGCCAGCAGTTCGCGGGGCACCGGGGAGCTGTTTTTT. It encodes CASSSRGTGELFF.

CDR3 in DNA: TGTGCCAGCAGTTTAGGGCAGGGGGCGGGGAACACTGAAGCTTTCTTT. Residues: CASSLGQGAGNTEAFF. The rearrangement joins TRBV28 to TRBJ1-1; 8 positions match TRBD1. CDR1 is MDHEN and CDR2 is SYDVKM in the germline V gene. V lost 2 bases to trimming and J lost 1 base; unmatched junction nucleotides: 6. The CDR3 totals 16 residues.

This clone was counted between two and nine times. V and J are TRBV25-1 and TRBJ2-5, with 9 bases identical to TRBD1. The CDR3 runs to 17 residues. Trimming at V came to 6 bases and at J to 4 bases, leaving 15 bases not matched to a gene. CDR1 MGHDK and CDR2 SYGVNS come from the germline V gene. DNA for the CDR3: TGTGCCAGCAGGGGAGAGTGGGGACAGGGAAGGGTAGAGACCCAGTACTTC. It yields the protein CASRGEWGQGRVETQYF.

The chain employs TRBV30 and TRBJ2-5; D may be TRBD1 (6 bases). The germline CDR1 and CDR2 sequences are GTSNPN and SVGIG (reference sequence). The V end was cut by 2 bases, the J end by 5 bases, with 9 bases between. The CDR3 runs to 12 residues. CDR3 bases: TGTGCCTGGAGTACAGGGACGGAGACCCAGTACTTC. It translates to CAWSTGTETQYF.

CDR3 nucleotide sequence: TGCGCCAGCAGCAGCACAGGGAACCCCACCGGGGAGCTGTTTTTT. It encodes CASSSTGNPTGELFF. This chain links TRBV5-1 with TRBJ2-2; D perhaps matches TRBD1 (6 bases). Between the trimmed V and J ends, which lost 4 bases and 4 bases, there was a span of 14 bases. This CDR3 is built from 15 residues. CDR1 and CDR2 from the germline V gene are SGHRS and YFSETQ.

The CDR3 coding sequence is TGTGCCACCAGCCTGCCCGGACAGGGGATCTACGAGCAGTACTTC. Protein: CATSLPGQGIYEQYF. V and J are TRBV15 and TRBJ2-7; 9 nucleotides align to TRBD1. The CDR3 runs to 15 residues. V dropped 5 bases and J dropped 3; count of bases not matched to a gene: 8. The germline V gene has CDR1 LNHNV and CDR2 YYDKDF (reference sequence).